The 20 T cell receptor beta chains below were found in one sample sequenced in a study of T cells in Graves' hyperthyroidism and ophthalmopathy. Amplification of TCR beta CDR3 regions used RNA as the template. The HTBI primer set drove a first-round RT-PCR of the TCR CDR3. Using its own MiXCR run on the multiplex PCR reads, TCRdb lists one record per CDR3 protein. The sample comprises about 510,000 distinct CDR3 sequences, approximately 14% of which are singletons, and roughly 13% rests with the top ten. Sequencing was performed on blood. These receptors all come from a woman in her thirties or forties with Graves' hyperthyroidism.

This clonotype has at least ten counts. The rearrangement links TRBV27 to TRBJ2-3, with 7 positions matching TRBD2. Trimming cost V 5 bases and J 2 bases; bases outside gene matches: 7. The CDR3 covers 15 residues. Germline lookup yields CDR1 MNHEY and CDR2 SMNVEV (reference sequence). The CDR3 spells CASSRGGKVTDTQYF. The CDR3 DNA is TGTGCCAGCAGTCGGGGAGGGAAAGTCACAGATACGCAGTATTTT.

This clonotype appeared many times. This chain uses TRBV30 with TRBJ2-1; D is perhaps TRBD2 (5 bases). CDR3 length equals 15 residues. V lost 0 bases and J 4 bases, leaving 13 bases between the germline ends. CDR1 GTSNPN and CDR2 SVGIG come from the germline V gene (reference sequence). The CDR3 region has the DNA TGTGCCTGGAGTGTAACGGGAACCCTTTACAATGAGCAGTTCTTC. Protein sequence: CAWSVTGTLYNEQFF. Together with reference TRBV30 and TRBJ2-1, the CDR3 gives the full variable domain: SQTIHQWPATLVQPVGSPLSLECTVEGTSNPNLYWYRQAAGRGLQLLFYSVGIGQISSEVPQNLSASRPQDRQFILSSKKLLLSDSGFYLCAWSVTGTLYNEQFFGPGTRLTVL.

This clonotype has a handful of counts. The rearrangement uses TRBV30 and TRBJ2-5; possibly TRBD1 for D (5 bases). With 2 bases removed from V and 9 bases from J, the gap between germline ends came to 22 bases. The CDR3 contains 15 residues. In germline, CDR1 is GTSNPN, CDR2 SVGIG (reference sequence). As DNA, the CDR3 is TGTGCCTGGAGTACCGCTGGAACAGGTGTTCGGGCCCAGTACTTC. It specifies CAWSTAGTGVRAQYF.

This clonotype appeared many times. The V gene is TRBV6-1, the J gene TRBJ2-2; possibly TRBD1 or TRBD2 for D (5 bases each). This CDR3 contains 14 residues. Trimming removed 9 bases at V and 0 bases at J, with 11 bases between. Germline V CDR1 and CDR2: MNHNS, SASEGT. The CDR3 nucleotides are TGTGCCAGTATGCAGGGAGCGAACACCGGGGAGCTGTTTTTT. Residues: CASMQGANTGELFF.

This clonotype was seen many times. V is TRBV27 and J is TRBJ2-1; TRBD2 aligns across 12 bases. This CDR3 has 16 residues. The ends lost 2 bases at V and 6 bases at J; junction bases unmatched: 5. Looked up from germline, CDR1 is MNHEY and CDR2 is SMNVEV (reference sequence). The CDR3 reads CASSLGLAGGGNEQFF. The CDR3 bases are TGTGCCAGCAGTTTAGGGCTAGCGGGAGGGGGCAATGAGCAGTTCTTC.

This clonotype was seen more than once but under ten times. This chain connects TRBV7-6 to TRBJ1-1, with TRBD1 as a possible D gene (6 bases). This CDR3 region has 14 residues. The germline V and J ends were trimmed by 2 bases and 2 bases, with 9 bases remaining between them. Germline CDR1 SGHVS, CDR2 FNYEAQ. The CDR3 is CASSLYRDNTEAFF. In DNA form, the CDR3 reads TGTGCCAGCAGCTTATACAGGGACAACACTGAAGCTTTCTTT.

The CDR3 nucleotides read TGTGCCACCAGCAGAGACAGGGGTGGAACTGAAGCTTTCTTT. Amino acids: CATSRDRGGTEAFF. The V gene is TRBV15, the J gene TRBJ1-1; a possible D gene is TRBD1 (6 bases). Per germline, CDR1 LNHNV and CDR2 YYDKDF (reference sequence). This CDR3 is built from 14 residues. Trimming removed 0 bases at V and 5 bases at J, with 10 bases between.

The chain employs TRBV14 and TRBJ2-7; D may be TRBD2 (7 bases). The CDR3 length is 16 residues. Germline lookup yields CDR1 SGHDN and CDR2 FVKESK. The ends were cut back, 0 bases at V and 3 bases at J, with 15 bases in the middle. CDR3 protein: CASSQEGQGRGYEQYF. CDR3 in DNA: TGTGCCAGCAGCCAAGAAGGTCAGGGGAGGGGCTACGAGCAGTACTTC. Supplemented by reference TRBV14 and TRBJ2-7, the full variable domain reads EAGVTQFPSHSVIEKGQTVTLRCDPISGHDNLYWYRRVMGKEIKFLLHFVKESKQDESGMPNNRFLAERTGGTYSTLKVQPAELEDSGVYFCASSQEGQGRGYEQYFGPGTRLTVT.

Ten or more counts support this clonotype. The CDR3 nucleotides are TGTGCCAGCAGTTTGGGATCGGGACAGGACGGGGGTGAAGCTTTCTTT. Its translation is CASSLGSGQDGGEAFF. This rearrangement joins TRBV28 to TRBJ1-1; 8 nucleotides match TRBD1. The CDR3 has 16 residues. Germline assignment: CDR1 MDHEN and CDR2 SYDVKM. V lost 3 bases, J lost 7 bases, and 13 bases stayed unmatched.

This clonotype was detected only a few times. The chain recombines TRBV6-5 with TRBJ1-4, with a weak D call TRBD1 (5 bases). The germline V gene encodes CDR1 MNHEY and CDR2 SVGAGI. The CDR3 runs to 16 residues. V was pared by 0 bases and J by 8 bases, with 16 bases between. The CDR3 region is CASSYSPGIGREKLFF. CDR3 bases: TGTGCCAGCAGTTACTCCCCAGGGATAGGTCGGGAAAAACTGTTTTTT.

This clonotype was recorded at least ten times. This chain connects TRBV28 to TRBJ1-5, with D possibly being TRBD1 (6 bases). The germline V gene has CDR1 MDHEN and CDR2 SYDVKM. This CDR3 comprises 15 residues. Trimming took 6 bases from V and 7 from J, leaving 19 bases between them. This chain's CDR3 is CASRTMGIRGQPQHF. For the CDR3, the DNA is TGTGCCAGCAGGACGATGGGGATAAGGGGGCAGCCCCAGCATTTT.

About this clonotype itself: The junction shows a germline mismatch at one end, possibly a read error. The chain has TRBV6-1 and TRBJ2-7, with TRBD1 identical over 9 bases. The CDR3 runs 14 residues. Germline V CDR1 and CDR2: MNHNS, SASEGT. CDR3 region: CASSLDRGDYGQYF. CDR3 in DNA: TGTGCCAGCAGTCTGGACAGGGGAGACTACGGGCAGTACTTC.

This clonotype was seen ten or more times. The chain's CDR3 is CASSTPGTSNTGELFF. CDR3 bases: TGTGCCAGCAGCACACCGGGGACTTCGAACACCGGGGAGCTGTTTTTT. The chain recombines TRBV7-8 with TRBJ2-2; the D gene is possibly TRBD2 (6 bases). Trimming cost V 5 bases and J 0 bases, with 13 bases left between them. The CDR3 spans 16 residues. The germline V gene encodes CDR1 SGHVS and CDR2 FQNEAQ.

The chain recombines TRBV18 with TRBJ2-1; D not certain. Germline CDR1 KGHSH, CDR2 LQKENI. With 2 bases removed from V and 12 bases from J, the gap between germline ends came to 8 bases. This CDR3 region has 11 residues. CDR3 in DNA: TGTGCCAGCTCACCAGGGATTTTGCAGTTCTTC. The encoded protein is CASSPGILQFF.

The genes are TRBV28 and TRBJ1-5; D uncertain. Trimming took off 1 base at V and 6 bases at J, with 13 bases between the two ends. Germline lookup yields CDR1 MDHEN and CDR2 SYDVKM. This CDR3 spans 15 amino acids. This CDR3 reads CASSLSPELGQPQHF. For the CDR3, the DNA is TGTGCCAGCAGTTTATCCCCGGAATTGGGTCAGCCCCAGCATTTT.

This clonotype appeared many times. V usage is TRBV3-1 and J usage is TRBJ1-1, with no clear D. From germline, CDR1 is LGHDT and CDR2 YNNKEL (reference sequence). The CDR3 totals 15 residues. Between the trimmed V and J ends, which lost 2 bases and 0 bases, there was a span of 10 bases. The CDR3 region has the DNA TGTGCCAGCAGCCAATCAGACCTTCTGAACACTGAAGCTTTCTTT. It codes for CASSQSDLLNTEAFF.

This clonotype has a handful of counts. The chain joins TRBV9 to TRBJ2-1, with TRBD2 identical over 7 bases. V shed 3 bases, J shed 5 bases, and the junction held 5 bases outside the gene matches. The CDR3 consists of 14 residues. The germline CDR1 and CDR2 sequences are SGDLS and YYNGEE. The CDR3 is CASSESGTNNEQFF. DNA for the CDR3: TGTGCCAGCAGCGAAAGCGGGACCAACAATGAGCAGTTCTTC.

This clonotype was observed a handful of times. The chain recombines TRBV7-9 with TRBJ1-1; D is uncertain. V lost 1 base to trimming and J lost 5 bases, with 11 bases between them. The germline V gene encodes CDR1 SEHNR and CDR2 FQNEAQ (reference sequence). The CDR3 totals 14 residues. CDR3 coding DNA: TGTGCCAGCAGCTTAGGGGCAGGTGGTACTGAAGCTTTCTTT. It yields the protein CASSLGAGGTEAFF. The full variable domain, its missing parts supplied by reference TRBV7-9 and TRBJ1-1, is DTGVSQNPRHKITKRGQNVTFRCDPISEHNRLYWYRQTLGQGPEFLTYFQNEAQLEKSRLLSDRFSAERPKGSFSTLEIQRTEQGDSAMYLCASSLGAGGTEAFFGQGTRLTVV.

This clonotype came up many times. The J gene is TRBJ2-3, the V gene TRBV27, with 8 bases fitting TRBD1. Per the germline V gene, CDR1 is MNHEY and CDR2 is SMNVEV (reference sequence). The CDR3 runs 15 residues. V dropped 4 bases and J dropped 4; count of bases not matched to a gene: 7. The CDR3 is CASSSRDRIADTQYF. CDR3 nucleotides: TGTGCCAGCAGTTCCCGGGACAGGATTGCAGATACGCAGTATTTT.

This chain connects TRBV19 to TRBJ2-1; the match to TRBD1 covers 9 bases. Germline V lookup: CDR1 LNHDA, CDR2 SQIVND (reference sequence). Germline trimming cut 1 base from V and 1 base from J; bases unmatched to any gene: 8. The CDR3 is made up of 18 amino acids. CDR3 region: CASSIGTGVSRSYNEQFF. The CDR3 DNA is TGTGCCAGTAGTATAGGGACAGGGGTCTCTCGATCCTACAATGAGCAGTTCTTC.